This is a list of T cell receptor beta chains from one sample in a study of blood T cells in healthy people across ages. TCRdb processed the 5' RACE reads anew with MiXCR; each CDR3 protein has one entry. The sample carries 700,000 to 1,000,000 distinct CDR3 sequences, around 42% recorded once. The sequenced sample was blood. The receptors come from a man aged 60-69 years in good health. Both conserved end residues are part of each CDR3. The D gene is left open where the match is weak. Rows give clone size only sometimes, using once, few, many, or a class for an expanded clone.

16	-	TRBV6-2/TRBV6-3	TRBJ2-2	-	TGTGCCAGCAGTTTTAGGGGACGGCAATACACCGGGGAGCTGTTTTTT	CASSFRGRQYTGELFF
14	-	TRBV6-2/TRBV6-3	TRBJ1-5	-	TGTGCCAGCAGTCCCGCCAGGGCGGATCAGCCCCAGCATTTT	CASSPARADQPQHF
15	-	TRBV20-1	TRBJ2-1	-	TGCAGTGCTAGCTTGGGCGGAAGCTCCTACAATGAGCAGTTCTTC	CSASLGGSSYNEQFF
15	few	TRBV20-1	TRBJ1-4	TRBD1	TGCAGTGCTAGAGGAGCCGGGACAGGGAACGAAAAACTGTTTTTT	CSARGAGTGNEKLFF
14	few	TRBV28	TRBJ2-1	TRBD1	TGTGCCAGCAGTCGGACAGGCTCCTACAATGAGCAGTTCTTC	CASSRTGSYNEQFF
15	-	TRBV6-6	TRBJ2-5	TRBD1	TGTGCCAGCAGTGGAGGACAGGGGGCAAGAGAGACCCAGTACTTC	CASSGGQGARETQYF
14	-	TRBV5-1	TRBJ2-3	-	TGCGCCAGCAGCTTCGGACAGAACACAGATACGCGGTATTTT	CASSFGQNTDTRYF
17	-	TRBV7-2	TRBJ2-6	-	TGTGCCAGCAGGGGGGTCCATATTAGCTCTGGGGCCAACGTCCTGACTTTC	CASRGVHISSGANVLTF
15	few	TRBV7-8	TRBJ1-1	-	TGTGCCAGCAGCCTCAGGGGCTTGAACGGGGCTGAAGCTTTCTTT	CASSLRGLNGAEAFF
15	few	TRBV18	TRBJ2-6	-	TGTGCCAGCTCATCGAGGGCTGATGGGGCCAACGTCCTGACTTTC	CASSSRADGANVLTF
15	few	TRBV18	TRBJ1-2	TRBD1	TGTGCCAGCTCTCGACCTCAGACAGGGGTAAATGGCTACACCTTC	CASSRPQTGVNGYTF
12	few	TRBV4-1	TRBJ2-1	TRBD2	TGCCCCCGCGGGGGGCCAACAAATGAGCAGTTCTTC	CPRGGPTNEQFF
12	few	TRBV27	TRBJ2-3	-	TGTGCCAGCAGTCTACAGGGTTTTGCGCAGTATTTT	CASSLQGFAQYF
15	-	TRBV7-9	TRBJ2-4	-	TGTGCCAGCAGCGACCCTCTACTAGCCAAAAACATTCAGTACTTC	CASSDPLLAKNIQYF
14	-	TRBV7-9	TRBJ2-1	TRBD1	TGTGCCAGCAGCTTAGGCCGGGGACAGGGTCGGGCGTTCTTC	CASSLGRGQGRAFF
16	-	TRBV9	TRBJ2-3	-	TGTGCCAGCAGCGTCCACGGGGCTCGAGGTGCAGATACGCAGTATTTT	CASSVHGARGADTQYF
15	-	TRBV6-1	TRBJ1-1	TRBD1	TGTGCCAGCAGTGAAGTAGGGGGCGCGTACACTGAAGCTTTCTTT	CASSEVGGAYTEAFF
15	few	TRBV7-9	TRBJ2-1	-	TGTGCCAGCAGCATAACCGGGGGGCCTTTGGGGAAGCAGTTCTTC	CASSITGGPLGKQFF